These T cell receptor beta chains were read from a single sample in a study of vaccination and CD4 T cells after COVID-19. These receptors' targets are unknown. TCRdb reanalysed the PCR reads using MiXCR and keeps one entry per CDR3 protein. This repertoire shows around 6,000 distinct CDR3 sequences, nearly 50% found once; its top ten account for 26%. The specimen was CD4+ T cells from blood, cultured in vitro. These receptors were obtained from a human donor in good health. Both conserved end residues are part of each CDR3. The order of the fields is clone size, J gene, V gene, D gene, CDR3 DNA, CDR3 protein. A D gene is named only where the DNA matches it firmly. Where a row states a size, it is once, few, many or the class of an expanded clone; other rows omit it.

. TRBJ2-2 TRBV20-1 TRBD1 TGCAGTGCTCTGCCCGGGACAGGGTTAGCCGGGGAGCTGTTTTTT CSALPGTGLAGELFF
. TRBJ2-7 TRBV12-3/TRBV12-4 TRBD2 TGTGCCAGCAGTTCCGCCGGGACTAGCGGGAGGCGCGAGCAGTACTTC CASSSAGTSGRREQYF
once TRBJ1-3 TRBV28 . TGTGCCAGCAGCCAATGGGGCGGAGGAAACACCATATATTTT CASSQWGGGNTIYF
. TRBJ2-7 TRBV27 TRBD2 TGTGCCAGCAGTCGGGACGGGGGGGCGTTGTACGAGCAGTACTTC CASSRDGGALYEQYF
. TRBJ2-7 TRBV2 TRBD1 TGTGCCAGCGGCCGGGACAGGGGGCTTGGGGAGCAGTACTTC CASGRDRGLGEQYF
. TRBJ2-6 TRBV6-2/TRBV6-3 TRBD1 TGTGCCAGCAGTTACACCGGGACAGGGGCCCGCTCTGGGGCCAACGTCCTGACTTTC CASSYTGTGARSGANVLTF
few TRBJ2-5 TRBV24-1 . TGTGCCACCAGTGATTTGAGGGACCCTACCCAGTACTTC CATSDLRDPTQYF
once TRBJ2-7 TRBV20-1 . TGCAGTGCCCAGGCGGGCGCAGGGGACTACGAGCAGTACTTC CSAQAGAGDYEQYF
. TRBJ1-2 TRBV6-1 . TGTGCCAGCAGCCGAAGCCCCTCGGGGGGTCCAGTGTATGGCTACACCTTC CASSRSPSGGPVYGYTF
. TRBJ1-2 TRBV25-1 . TGTGCCAGCAGTAAGGGCAGGACTTTCTATGGCTACACCTTC CASSKGRTFYGYTF
. TRBJ2-1 TRBV7-6 . TGTGCCAGCAGCGCCCTACAGAGGAGCTCCTACAATGAGCAGTTCTTC CASSALQRSSYNEQFF
. TRBJ1-1 TRBV15 . TGTGCCACCAGCACCCCTCCGGGGGGGCGCGGGAGCACTGAAGCTTTCTTT CATSTPPGGRGSTEAFF
. TRBJ1-2 TRBV6-2/TRBV6-3 . TGTGCCAGCAGTTTGACAGCAACGGGTGGCTACACCTTC CASSLTATGGYTF
. TRBJ2-2 TRBV7-8 . TGTGCCAGCAGCTTAAGGGCAGCTACGAACACCGGGGAGCTGTTTTTT CASSLRAATNTGELFF
. TRBJ1-2 TRBV14 TRBD1 TGTGCCAGCAGCCAACAGGGGGCCAAGTATGGCTACACCTTC CASSQQGAKYGYTF
. TRBJ1-5 TRBV19 . TGTGCCAGTACCAACAGGGAATGGAGCAATCAGCCCCAGCATTTT CASTNREWSNQPQHF
. TRBJ1-2 TRBV5-1 . TGCGCCAGCAGCCCGCGGGGGGAACATGGCTACACCTTC CASSPRGEHGYTF
. TRBJ1-1 TRBV24-1 . TGTGCCACCAGGGGGGAGACACCGAACACTGAAGCTTTCTTT CATRGETPNTEAFF
few TRBJ1-2 TRBV7-8 . TGTGCCAGCAGCCAGAGAGGAGGGGGGGCGAACTATGGCTACACCTTC CASSQRGGGANYGYTF
. TRBJ1-5 TRBV7-8 TRBD1 TGTGCCAGCAGCTTGACAGGGTCGGGGCCCCAGCATTTT CASSLTGSGPQHF
. TRBJ1-1 TRBV18 TRBD1 TGTGCCAGCTCAATGGACAGGGCCCACACTGAAGCTTTCTTT CASSMDRAHTEAFF
. TRBJ1-2 TRBV7-8 TRBD1 TGTGCCAGCAGCCCTGTGGGGACAGGGTCCATTTACGGCTACACCTTC CASSPVGTGSIYGYTF
. TRBJ2-1 TRBV7-9 TRBD2 TGTGCCAGCAGCTTAGAGGGACTAGCGGGGGGGCCCTCCTACAATGAGCAGTTCTTC CASSLEGLAGGPSYNEQFF
few TRBJ1-1 TRBV7-8 . TGTGCCAGCAGCTTAGAACAGGGAGGGAACACTGAAGCTTTCTTT CASSLEQGGNTEAFF
. TRBJ2-1 TRBV6-1 TRBD2 TGTGCCAGCAGTGAAGGACCTCTCCGGCGGGAGCTGGTCAATGAGCAGTTCTTC CASSEGPLRRELVNEQFF
. TRBJ1-2 TRBV2 TRBD1 TGTGCCTATGGACAGGGAAACTATGGCTACACCTTC CAYGQGNYGYTF
. TRBJ1-4 TRBV7-7 . TGTACGGTAAATGAAAAACTGTTTTTT CTVNEKLFF
. TRBJ2-1 TRBV20-1 TRBD1 TGCAGTGCTAGAGGGGGAGACAGGGGTACCTACAATGAGCAGTTCTTC CSARGGDRGTYNEQFF
few TRBJ1-1 TRBV24-1 . TGTGCCAGCAGGGGCGGGGCAGGGAACACTGAAGCTTTCTTT CASRGGAGNTEAFF
. TRBJ1-2 TRBV14 TRBD1 TGTGCCAGCAGGGCGACAGGGTTCTATGGCTACACCTTC CASRATGFYGYTF
. TRBJ2-2 TRBV15 . TGTGCCACCAGCGGGTTTTCGGGAAGTACCGGGGAGCTGTTTTTT CATSGFSGSTGELFF
. TRBJ2-6 TRBV10-3 . TGTGCCATCAGTGGCTCTGGGGCCAACGTCCTGACTTTC CAISGSGANVLTF
. TRBJ1-1 TRBV20-1 . TGCAGTGCTAGCTACCGCGGGGACACTGAAGCTTTCTTT CSASYRGDTEAFF
. TRBJ2-2 TRBV23-1 . TGCGCCAGCAGTCACAGAGCCTACACCGGGGAGCTGTTTTTT CASSHRAYTGELFF
few TRBJ1-2 TRBV7-2 . TGTGCCAGCAGCATCGTAGCGGGGTCTCAAGGCTACACCTTC CASSIVAGSQGYTF